Each of the 7 T cell receptor beta chains below was sequenced from the same sample in a study of blood T cell repertoires in COVID-19 (dated by TCRdb to 2020 to 2021). The library was generated by the immunoSEQ multiplex PCR assay. What TCRdb holds here is the immuneACCESS table cut down to in-frame rearrangements. Part of the clones is not present; checked against another copy, under half of the missing clones reflect an unresolved V gene, and the others are unexplained. This sample gives about 220,000 clones in total; around 83% of them show up just once. Clones ranked in the top ten supply 8% to 10% of the sample. Sample: peripheral blood. Every receptor here comes from an elderly woman with COVID-19, enrolled during active disease.

A note on this clone: Other DNA sequences in this specimen translate into the identical CDR3. The rearrangement uses TRBV5-1 and TRBJ2-3; TRBD2 matches at 12 bases. CDR3 length: 16 amino acids. V trimming: 4 bases; J trimming: 0 bases; junction bases outside the gene matches: 3. Germline loops: CDR1 SGHRS, CDR2 YFSETQ. CDR3 DNA sequence: TGCGCCAGCAGCAGCGGACTAGCGGGGAGCACAGATACGCAGTATTTT. Its translation is CASSSGLAGSTDTQYF.

V gene TRBV7-9 combines with J gene TRBJ1-1; perhaps TRBD1 as D (5 bases). Germline V gives CDR1 SEHNR, CDR2 FQNEAQ (reference sequence). V lost 11 bases and J 5 bases, leaving 24 bases between the germline ends. This CDR3 comprises 15 residues. CDR3 in DNA: TGTGCCCACCAGGGTGGGGGGAATGATGGAACTGAAGCTTTCTTT. Amino acids: CAHQGGGNDGTEAFF.

This chain connects TRBV7-2 to TRBJ2-1, with 7 positions matching TRBD2. The CDR3 runs to 15 residues. J was trimmed by 7 bases and V by 2 bases; bases with no gene match: 8. Germline CDR1 reads SGHTA; CDR2 reads FQGNSA. CDR3 DNA: TGTGCCAGCAGCTTATTTTTGGCGCGGGAGAATGAGCAGTTCTTC. This gives the protein CASSLFLARENEQFF.

The rearrangement joins TRBV12-5 to TRBJ1-1, with 7 bases aligning to TRBD1. Germline-derived CDR1 and CDR2 are LGHNT and FRNRAP. This CDR3 comprises 13 residues. V was pared by 4 bases and J by 4 bases, with 3 bases of the junction left unmatched. In nucleotides, the CDR3 is TGTGCTAGTGGTTCCCAGGGGGGCACTGAAGCTTTCTTT. This codes for CASGSQGGTEAFF.

The V call is TRBV18, the J call TRBJ2-2, with a weak D call TRBD1 (5 bases). The CDR3 loop spans 15 amino acids. Between the trimmed V and J ends, which lost 4 bases and 2 bases, there was a span of 11 bases. Germline CDR1 is KGHSH and CDR2 is LQKENI. This chain's CDR3 is CASSRVDSNTGELFF. CDR3 nucleotide sequence: TGTGCCAGCTCACGAGTAGACAGCAACACCGGGGAGCTGTTTTTT.

V gene TRBV24-1 combines with J gene TRBJ2-2; D is unclear. The V end was cut by 7 bases, the J end by 2 bases, with 4 bases between. Germline loops: CDR1 KGHDR, CDR2 SFDVKD. There are 12 residues in the CDR3. DNA for the CDR3: TGTGCCACCAGGGGCAACACCGGGGAGCTGTTTTTT. This translates into CATRGNTGELFF.

The rearrangement joins TRBV6-6 to TRBJ2-6; 9 bases line up with TRBD2. Germline loops: CDR1 MNHNY, CDR2 SVGAGI (reference sequence). Trimming removed 5 bases from V and 4 bases from J; junction bases left unmatched: 24. The CDR3 loop spans 22 amino acids. This chain's CDR3 is CASSPYRGSGRPTETGANVLTF. The CDR3 coding sequence is TGTGCCAGCAGTCCCTACCGGGGGAGCGGGAGGCCAACCGAAACCGGGGCCAACGTCCTGACTTTC.